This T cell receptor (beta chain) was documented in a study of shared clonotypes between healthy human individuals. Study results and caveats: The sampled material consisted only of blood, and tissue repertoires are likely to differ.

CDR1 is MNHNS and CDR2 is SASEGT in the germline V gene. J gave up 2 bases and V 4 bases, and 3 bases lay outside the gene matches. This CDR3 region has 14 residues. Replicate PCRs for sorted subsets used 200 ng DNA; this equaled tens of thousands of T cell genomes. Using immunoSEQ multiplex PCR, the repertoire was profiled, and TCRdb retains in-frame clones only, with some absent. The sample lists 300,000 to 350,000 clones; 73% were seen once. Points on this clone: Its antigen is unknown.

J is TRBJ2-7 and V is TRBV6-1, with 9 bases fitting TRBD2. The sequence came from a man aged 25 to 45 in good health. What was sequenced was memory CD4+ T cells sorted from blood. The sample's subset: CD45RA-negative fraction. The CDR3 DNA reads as TGTGCCAGCAGTGCGACTAGCGGTCCCTACGAGCAGTACTTC. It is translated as CASSATSGPYEQYF.